One and the same sample provided the 32 T cell receptor beta chains below, sequenced in a study of blood T cell repertoires in COVID-19. Data came from immunoSEQ multiplex PCR; TCRdb stores just in-frame clones and leaves some out. The repertoire holds 45,000 to 50,000 clones, with less than 90% as singletons. The sequenced sample was peripheral blood. The receptors derive from a human donor in a cohort sampled during active COVID-19.

This chain links TRBV12-3 or TRBV12-4 with TRBJ1-2; D is ambiguous. The V end was cut by 7 bases, the J end by 2 bases, with 8 bases between. This CDR3 contains 12 residues. Here the CDR3 reads CASTTLNYGYTF. CDR3 nucleotide sequence: TGTGCCAGCACCACTCTGAACTATGGCTACACCTTC.

The chain combines TRBV18 with TRBJ2-7; 10 bases are a match to TRBD1. Germline-derived CDR1 and CDR2 are KGHSH and LQKENI. V lost 2 bases, J lost 3 bases, and 1 base stayed unmatched. CDR3 size: 14 residues. In nucleotides, the CDR3 is TGTGCCAGCTCACCAGGGACAGGGGACTACGAGCAGTACTTC. It is translated as CASSPGTGDYEQYF.

This clone was seen only once. This sequence joins TRBV18 and TRBJ2-3; 8 bases line up with TRBD1. CDR3 length: 15 residues. The V gene end was trimmed by 2 bases and the J gene end by 7 bases; junction bases not matched to a gene: 8. Germline V gives CDR1 KGHSH, CDR2 LQKENI. The CDR3 DNA is TGTGCCAGCTCACCAACGGCAGGGGGCGCGAATACGCAGTATTTT. Its protein is CASSPTAGGANTQYF.

The V gene is TRBV6-5, the J gene TRBJ2-5; D may be TRBD2 (5 bases). The CDR3 is 14 residues long. The V end lost 7 bases, the J end lost 3 bases, and 15 bases lay between the germline ends. The V gene's germline CDR1 is MNHEY and CDR2 SVGAGI. The CDR3 coding sequence is TGTGCCAGCAAACGCGGCGGGTGGAAAGAGACCCAGTACTTC. Amino acid sequence: CASKRGGWKETQYF.

V gene TRBV11-2 combines with J gene TRBJ1-6; 11 nucleotides line up with TRBD1. From germline, CDR1 is SGHAT and CDR2 FQNNGV. J gave up 12 bases and V 5 bases, and 6 bases lay outside the gene matches. The CDR3 is 14 residues long. The CDR3 DNA reads as TGTGCCAGCAGCCCCGGGACAGGGGGTTTACCCCTCCACTTT. It encodes CASSPGTGGLPLHF.

Here the CDR3 reads CASSQRGQSGYTF. Here the CDR3 DNA reads TGTGCCAGCAGCCAAAGGGGACAGAGTGGCTACACCTTC. The chain carries TRBV3-1 (or the pseudogene TRBV3-2) and TRBJ1-2; 7 bases agree with TRBD1. Germline CDR1 is LGHDT and CDR2 is YNNKEL (reference sequence). The CDR3 loop spans 13 amino acids. The V segment lost 2 bases and the J segment 7 bases; nucleotides outside the gene matches: 4.

The V call is TRBV6-2 or TRBV6-3, the J call TRBJ1-2; D gene ambiguous. CDR3 size: 12 residues. The germline CDR1 and CDR2 sequences are MNHEY and SVGEGT. V was cut by 6 bases and J by 5 bases, with 10 bases left in between. CDR3 protein: CASSPASYGYTF. CDR3 nucleotide sequence: TGTGCCAGCAGCCCGGCAAGTTATGGCTACACCTTC.

The rearrangement joins TRBV7-3 to TRBJ2-2; D is possibly TRBD1 (6 bases). The CDR3 spans 15 residues. Trimming removed 4 bases from V and 0 bases from J, with 9 bases in between. Germline V lookup: CDR1 SGHTA, CDR2 FQGTGA. CDR3 loop: CASSYDRTNTGELFF. CDR3 sequence (DNA): TGTGCCAGCAGCTACGACAGGACGAACACCGGGGAGCTGTTTTTT.

The chain employs TRBV10-1 and TRBJ1-1; the match to TRBD1 covers 9 bases. CDR3 length: 14 residues. Trimming removed 6 bases from V and 1 base from J; junction bases left unmatched: 3. Germline CDR1 is WNHNN and CDR2 is SYGVQD (reference sequence). CDR3 in DNA: TGCGCCAGCAGGGGACAGGGCGCGAACACTGAAGCTTTCTTT. Amino acid sequence: CASRGQGANTEAFF.

This chain links TRBV12-5 with TRBJ2-1, with D tentatively TRBD1 (5 bases). The V gene's germline CDR1 is LGHNT and CDR2 FRNRAP. The CDR3 length is 15 residues. Trimming took off 1 base at V and 6 bases at J, with 13 bases between the two ends. Here the CDR3 DNA reads TGTGCTAGTGGTTTGGACAGGTACTTGGGCAATGAGCAGTTCTTC. It specifies CASGLDRYLGNEQFF.

The CDR3 region has the DNA TGTGCCAGCAGCCAATCGGGACAGGGTTTAGGCAATGAGCAGTTCTTC. Translation: CASSQSGQGLGNEQFF. This sequence joins TRBV4-2 and TRBJ2-1, with 9 bases aligning to TRBD1. The CDR3 consists of 16 residues. Germline V CDR1 and CDR2: LGHNA, YNFKEQ. Trimming removed 2 bases from V and 6 bases from J; junction bases left unmatched: 8.

The chain links TRBV12-3 or TRBV12-4 to TRBJ1-6; D gene uncertain. Trimming stripped 6 bases from V and 10 bases from J, with 13 bases between. CDR3 length: 13 residues. Here the CDR3 reads CASRRSGNSPLHF. The CDR3 bases are TGTGCCAGCAGACGGTCGGGGAACTCACCCCTCCACTTT.

The chain links TRBV2 to TRBJ2-3; D remains ambiguous. This CDR3 spans 14 amino acids. Trimming removed 3 bases from V and 0 bases from J, with 7 bases in between. CDR1 is SNHLY, CDR2 FYNNEI, per germline. The CDR3 spells CASSDLASTDTQYF. The CDR3 DNA follows: TGTGCCAGCAGTGACTTGGCTAGCACAGATACGCAGTATTTT. Full variable domain (outside the CDR3, taken from reference TRBV2 and TRBJ2-3): EPEVTQTPSHQVTQMGQEVILRCVPISNHLYFYWYRQILGQKVEFLVSFYNNEISEKSEIFDDQFSVERPDGSNFTLKIRSTKLEDSAMYFCASSDLASTDTQYFGPGTRLTVL.

The chain combines TRBV7-3 with TRBJ1-5; D is unresolved. Germline CDR1 is SGHTA and CDR2 is FQGTGA. Trimming shortened V by 5 bases and J by 3 bases, and 8 bases separated the two germline ends. The CDR3 length is 13 residues. DNA for the CDR3: TGTGCCAGCAGCGCAGCGACCAATCAGCCCCAGCATTTT. Protein: CASSAATNQPQHF.

Comment on this clone: At one end, the junction sequence differs from germline, possibly due to a read error. The CDR3 DNA is TGTGCCAGCACCTTAGGAGGAGTGAACACTGAAGCTTTCTTT. Translation gives CASTLGGVNTEAFF. This rearrangement joins TRBV11-2 to TRBJ1-1; no clear D gene. CDR1 SGHAT and CDR2 FQNNGV come from the germline V gene. The CDR3 spans 14 residues.

The rearrangement links TRBV6-5 to TRBJ2-7; tentatively, D is TRBD2 (5 bases). Deletions cut 0 bases from V and 5 bases from J, with 17 bases between. CDR1 and CDR2 from the germline V gene are MNHEY and SVGAGI. This CDR3 contains 16 residues. CDR3 bases: TGTGCCAGCAGTTACTCAGGACTGCTCTCGGGGAACGAGCAGTACTTC. Its translation is CASSYSGLLSGNEQYF.

The chain links TRBV2 to TRBJ2-1; TRBD2 matches 9 bases. The CDR3 length is 19 residues. Losses at the gene ends were 2 bases for V and 1 base for J; bases not matched to a gene: 12. From germline, CDR1 is SNHLY and CDR2 FYNNEI. The CDR3 reads CASSEHANTLAGSYNEQFF. In DNA, the CDR3 is TGTGCCAGCAGTGAACATGCGAATACACTAGCGGGTTCCTACAATGAGCAGTTCTTC.

The gene calls are TRBV7-3 and TRBJ1-1, with TRBD1 matching over 8 bases. There are 14 residues in the CDR3. Germline V lookup: CDR1 SGHTA, CDR2 FQGTGA. Germline trimming cut 2 bases from V and 5 bases from J; bases unmatched to any gene: 4. The CDR3 nucleotides are TGTGCCAGCAGCTTACAGGGGGCCGGGACTGAAGCTTTCTTT. It encodes CASSLQGAGTEAFF.

This rearrangement joins TRBV18 to TRBJ1-2; TRBD1 aligns across 8 bases. Germline V lookup: CDR1 KGHSH, CDR2 LQKENI. V was clipped by 6 bases and J by 3 bases; unmatched bases: 9. The CDR3 has 15 residues. Here the CDR3 reads CASSLDTGGYYGYTF. CDR3 bases: TGTGCCAGCTCTCTCGACACAGGGGGTTACTATGGCTACACCTTC.

This chain links TRBV2 with TRBJ1-2, with D perhaps matching TRBD1 (5 bases). The germline V gene encodes CDR1 SNHLY and CDR2 FYNNEI. Trimming removed 7 bases from V and 5 bases from J, with 14 bases in between. The CDR3 covers 13 residues. CDR3 bases: TGTGCCAGCACAGGGATAATACGGTATGGCTACACCTTC. Its protein product is CASTGIIRYGYTF.

This clone came up a few times. The chain employs TRBV11-2 and TRBJ1-6; the D is unclear. In germline, CDR1 is SGHAT, CDR2 FQNNGV. Trimming left V 1 base short and J 0 bases short, with 13 bases between. CDR3 length: 18 amino acids. The CDR3 loop is CASSLVRLTSSYNSPLHF. The CDR3, as DNA: TGTGCCAGCAGCTTAGTTCGACTCACAAGCTCCTATAATTCACCCCTCCACTTT. Complete variable domain (other parts from reference TRBV11-2 and TRBJ1-6): EAGVAQSPRYKIIEKRQSVAFWCNPISGHATLYWYQQILGQGPKLLIQFQNNGVVDDSQLPKDRFSAERLKGVDSTLKIQPAKLEDSAVYLCASSLVRLTSSYNSPLHFGNGTRLTVT.

The V and J genes are TRBV14 and TRBJ2-3, with D possibly TRBD1 on 5 matching bases. Germline lookup yields CDR1 SGHDN and CDR2 FVKESK. Trimming took 6 bases from V and 6 from J, leaving 10 bases between them. The CDR3 spans 12 residues. The CDR3 region is CASSVQVDTQYF. CDR3 in DNA: TGTGCCAGCAGTGTACAGGTGGATACGCAGTATTTT.

This clone is medium-sized. V is TRBV4-1 and J is TRBJ1-1; perhaps TRBD1 as D (6 bases). Per germline, CDR1 MGHRA and CDR2 YSYEKL. This CDR3 comprises 12 residues. The V and J ends lost 5 bases and 6 bases respectively, with 10 bases between them. CDR3 loop: CASSGGQPEAFF. The CDR3 DNA follows: TGCGCCAGCAGCGGCGGACAGCCTGAAGCTTTCTTT.

This chain connects TRBV9 to TRBJ1-2; 11 bases are a match to TRBD1. V lost 4 bases and J lost 4; bases outside the gene matches: 12. Germline-derived CDR1 and CDR2 are SGDLS and YYNGEE. The CDR3 length is 17 residues. Here the CDR3 DNA reads TGTGCCAGCAGCCCAACGACCGGGACAGGGGGGAGCTATGGCTACACCTTC. Translating it yields CASSPTTGTGGSYGYTF.

This chain uses TRBV6-6 with TRBJ2-7, with 8 bases that match TRBD2. The CDR3 loop spans 14 amino acids. Trimming cost V 6 bases and J 5 bases; bases outside gene matches: 9. Germline lookup yields CDR1 MNHNY and CDR2 SVGAGI (reference sequence). CDR3 sequence: CASRPGGGVDEQYF. In DNA, the CDR3 is TGTGCCAGCAGGCCCGGGGGGGGTGTGGACGAGCAGTACTTC.

The chain joins TRBV6-5 to TRBJ1-1; 7 bases match TRBD1. CDR1 is MNHEY and CDR2 is SVGAGI in the germline V gene. The CDR3 spans 15 residues. The J segment lost 3 bases and the V segment lost 8 bases, leaving 12 bases of the junction unmatched. CDR3 bases: TGTGCCAGCCTGAGTAGGACAGGCGGTGACACTGAAGCTTTCTTT. Translation gives CASLSRTGGDTEAFF.

This chain joins TRBV4-3 and TRBJ1-6, with 7 bases fitting TRBD1. The CDR3 spans 15 residues. J was trimmed by 6 bases and V by 4 bases; bases with no gene match: 6. The germline V gene encodes CDR1 LGHNA and CDR2 YSLEER. In DNA form, the CDR3 reads TGCGCCAGCAGCCGCCGGGACAGCAGTAATTCACCCCTCCACTTT. This sequence encodes CASSRRDSSNSPLHF.

This chain links TRBV23-1 with TRBJ1-6; tentatively, D is TRBD1 (6 bases). TRBV23-1 is annotated as an ORF whose role is uncertain. The V gene lost 3 bases and the J gene lost 14 bases, with 23 bases spanning the gap. This CDR3 comprises 16 residues. This chain's CDR3 is CASSHKKGRGEKALHF. The DNA for the CDR3 is TGCGCCAGCAGTCACAAGAAGGGCAGGGGAGAAAAGGCCCTCCACTTT.

The chain joins TRBV19 to TRBJ1-4, with TRBD1 matching 9 bases. CDR3 length: 14 amino acids. V lost 4 bases to trimming and J lost 13 bases; unmatched junction nucleotides: 10. Germline loops: CDR1 LNHDA, CDR2 SQIVND (reference sequence). The CDR3 sequence: CASSTTRTGVGLFF. The CDR3 nucleotides read TGTGCCAGTAGTACTACACGGACAGGGGTGGGACTGTTTTTT.

The rearrangement joins TRBV4-1 to TRBJ1-6; 8 nucleotides match TRBD1. This CDR3 has 14 amino acids. Germline lookup yields CDR1 MGHRA and CDR2 YSYEKL. V lost 3 bases and J lost 9; bases outside the gene matches: 4. The CDR3 reads CASSQDRASSPLHF. The DNA of the CDR3 is TGCGCCAGCAGCCAGGACAGGGCGAGTTCACCCCTCCACTTT.

The chain has TRBV7-9 and TRBJ1-1; 8 nucleotides match TRBD1. The junction had 8 bases not matched to a gene; V was cut back by 5 bases and J by 0 bases. Per germline, CDR1 SEHNR and CDR2 FQNEAQ (reference sequence). CDR3 size: 16 residues. CDR3 nucleotides: TGTGCCAGCAGCGCGCGGACAGGGTCCCTGAACACTGAAGCTTTCTTT. It encodes CASSARTGSLNTEAFF.

This sequence joins TRBV4-2 and TRBJ1-4; D is unclear. The germline V gene encodes CDR1 LGHNA and CDR2 YNFKEQ. Trimming removed 0 bases from V and 0 bases from J, with 11 bases in between. CDR3 length: 17 amino acids. CDR3 nucleotide sequence: TGTGCCAGCAGCCAAGATGGGCGGACTGCAACTAATGAAAAACTGTTTTTT. Translation: CASSQDGRTATNEKLFF.